This TCR beta chain was profiled in a study of T cell responses to AZD1222 COVID-19 vaccine. Study-wide results and caveats: Sampled repertoires all dated from after the peak T cell response.

This CDR3 is built from 15 residues. Germline loops: CDR1 LNHNV, CDR2 YYDKDF (reference sequence). V was pared by 1 base and J by 8 bases, with 15 bases between. Some clones are missing from TCRdb's copy, which holds only in-frame ones; the method was immunoSEQ multiplex PCR. Among around 140,000 clones listed, 70% to 90% were seen once. Of note for this clone: Its antigen remains unknown.

The receptor was isolated from an adult who received the MenACWY meningococcal vaccine as a control. The chain links TRBV15 to TRBJ2-1, with D perhaps matching TRBD2 (6 bases). The specimen was peripheral blood, collected 28 days after the second dose of the MenACWY control vaccine. As DNA, the CDR3 is TGTGCCACCAGCAGAGGGGGGGAGATGGTGGATGAGCAGTTCTTC. The encoded protein is CATSRGGEMVDEQFF.